This TCR beta chain is from a study of cytomegalovirus exposure and HLA in healthy donors. The PCR employed 60 Vbeta primers together with 13 Jbeta primers. Using immunoSEQ multiplex PCR, the repertoire was profiled, and TCRdb retains in-frame clones only, with some absent. The sample has around 65,000 clones; more than 60% are singletons. The V gene lost 3 bases and the J gene lost 4 bases, with 14 bases spanning the gap. The CDR3 totals 14 residues. The germline V gene encodes CDR1 SGHRS and CDR2 YFSETQ. Study-level results: Overall, around 160 TCR beta chains were annotated as cytomegalovirus-associated.

This clone was detected only once. The antigen is unknown. The material sequenced was PBMCs. The clonotype originates from a man between 50 and 59 years old in good health and CMV-seropositive. V is TRBV5-1 and J is TRBJ2-7; D not certain. CDR3 nucleotides: TGCGCCAGCAGCTCCTTAAATCGTCCGTACGAGCAGTACTTC. The encoded protein is CASSSLNRPYEQYF.